Following are 30 T cell receptor beta chains from one sample sequenced in a study of blood T cells in healthy people across ages. For the second PCR, which ran for roughly 7 to 11 cycles, a sample-barcoded 5' primer and a J-beta primer mix were used. TCRdb itself ran the 5' RACE reads through MiXCR, one entry per CDR3 protein. Of over 600,000 distinct CDR3 sequences listed, under 25% were seen once; the top ten hold more than 3%. What was sequenced was blood. These receptors were obtained from a man between 65 and 85 years old in good health.

The V call is TRBV7-6, the J call TRBJ2-3, with D unresolved. CDR3 size: 15 residues. Between the trimmed V and J ends, which lost 1 base and 1 base, there was a span of 9 bases. Germline V CDR1 and CDR2: SGHVS, FNYEAQ. The DNA for the CDR3 is TGTGCCAGCAGCTTAGGCGGTGTCCGCACAGATACGCAGTATTTT. This gives the protein CASSLGGVRTDTQYF.

In its sample, this clonotype was seen a few times. At one boundary the junction diverges from the germline segment, which might be a read error. The chain combines TRBV7-7 with TRBJ1-1, with D perhaps matching TRBD1 (5 bases). Germline loops: CDR1 SSHAT, CDR2 FNYEAQ (reference sequence). CDR3 length: 14 amino acids. The CDR3 nucleotides read TGTGCTAGCAGCCAGGGCCCGGGGCACACTGAAGCTTTCTTT. As protein: CASSQGPGHTEAFF. The full variable domain, rest sourced from reference TRBV7-7 and TRBJ1-1, is GAGVSQSPRYKVTKRGQDVTLRCDPISSHATLYWYQQALGQGPEFLTYFNYEAQPDKSGLPSDRFSAERPEGSISTLTIQRTEQRDSAMYRCASSQGPGHTEAFFGQGTRLTVV.

Comments on this clonotype: At one end, the junction sequence differs from germline, possibly due to a read error. The rearrangement links TRBV7-6 to TRBJ1-3; TRBD1 aligns across 8 bases. Germline V gene lookup returns CDR1 SGHVS and CDR2 FNYEAQ. The CDR3 runs to 15 residues. CDR3 nucleotides: TGTGCCAGCAGCTCCGGGACAGGTTCTGGAAGCACCATATATTTT. Translating gives CASSSGTGSGSTIYF.

There are a few counts of this clonotype. The gene calls are TRBV7-9 and TRBJ2-1, with D possibly TRBD2 on 5 matching bases. V shed 1 base and J shed 7 bases, with 11 bases lying between them. CDR1 SEHNR and CDR2 FQNEAQ come from the germline V gene (reference sequence). CDR3 length: 14 residues. The CDR3 loop reads CASSLEVGENEQFF. CDR3 nucleotides: TGTGCCAGCAGCTTAGAGGTCGGGGAGAATGAGCAGTTCTTC.

This clonotype showed up just a few times. The chain couples TRBV6-4 to TRBJ2-3; D might be TRBD2 (6 bases). V lost 6 bases, J lost 2 bases, and 21 bases lay in between. Germline lookup yields CDR1 MRHNA and CDR2 SNTAGT. This CDR3 is 17 amino acids long. The CDR3 region has the DNA TGTGCCAGCAGACCCCGAGGGGATAGCGGATCCACAGATACGCAGTATTTT. Translating gives CASRPRGDSGSTDTQYF.

This clonotype appeared many times. CDR3 in DNA: TGTGCCAGCAGCGAGAACTCCTACAATGAGCAGTTCTTC. Translation: CASSENSYNEQFF. This rearrangement joins TRBV7-9 to TRBJ2-1; D remains ambiguous. V gave up 5 bases and J gave up 0 bases, with 5 bases separating them. This CDR3 has 13 residues. The germline gives CDR1 SEHNR, CDR2 FQNEAQ (reference sequence).

This chain links TRBV6-6 with TRBJ1-1; D uncertain. Germline V gene lookup returns CDR1 MNHNY and CDR2 SVGAGI (reference sequence). V was trimmed by 5 bases and J by 2 bases, leaving 12 bases between them. The length of the CDR3 is 14 residues. The CDR3 nucleotides read TGTGCCAGCAGTCCTAATACCCATAACACTGAAGCTTTCTTT. It is translated as CASSPNTHNTEAFF.

In its sample, this clonotype was seen a few times. The chain uses TRBV3-1 and TRBJ2-3; possibly TRBD2 for D (6 bases). The CDR3 length is 13 residues. Per germline, CDR1 LGHDT and CDR2 YNNKEL (reference sequence). V dropped 6 bases and J dropped 6 bases, with 13 bases sitting between them. CDR3 in DNA: TGTGCCAGCAGGCCCGGGAGTCTGGATACGCAGTATTTT. Amino acid sequence: CASRPGSLDTQYF.

The chain carries TRBV20-1 and TRBJ2-1, with 14 bases lining up with TRBD2. The trim removed 6 bases at V and 8 bases at J, leaving 15 bases unmatched. Germline values: CDR1 DFQATT, CDR2 SNEGSKA (reference sequence). The CDR3 spans 17 residues. The CDR3 protein is CSAASFGTSGSPDEQFF. The CDR3 nucleotides read TGCAGTGCCGCAAGCTTCGGGACTAGCGGGAGTCCGGATGAGCAGTTCTTC.

J is TRBJ2-1 and V is TRBV7-2; TRBD2 agrees at 10 bases. V lost 1 base to trimming and J lost 10 bases; unmatched junction nucleotides: 13. Germline loops: CDR1 SGHTA, CDR2 FQGNSA. The CDR3 is 17 amino acids. This CDR3 is CASSLEGGSGRLREQFF. In DNA form, the CDR3 reads TGTGCCAGCAGCTTAGAAGGGGGTAGCGGGAGGTTAAGGGAGCAGTTCTTC. The full variable domain, completed using reference TRBV7-2 and TRBJ2-1, is GAGVSQSPSNKVTEKGKDVELRCDPISGHTALYWYRQSLGQGLEFLIYFQGNSAPDKSGLPSDRFSAERTGGSVSTLTIQRTQQEDSAVYLCASSLEGGSGRLREQFFGPGTRLTVL.

Worth noting for this clonotype: An end of the junction does not agree with germline; a read error may underlie this. The J gene is TRBJ2-1, the V gene TRBV29-1, with 13 bases identical to TRBD2. Germline values: CDR1 SQVTM, CDR2 ANQGSEA. The CDR3 totals 15 residues. CDR3 in amino acids: CSVGGTSGAYNGQFF. The CDR3 nucleotides read TGCAGCGTTGGGGGGACTAGCGGGGCCTACAATGGGCAGTTCTTC.

This clonotype was counted ten times or more. The rearrangement joins TRBV3-1 to TRBJ2-5; TRBD2 matches at 13 bases. Germline V lookup: CDR1 LGHDT, CDR2 YNNKEL (reference sequence). The CDR3 sequence is 16 residues long. Trimming took 3 bases from V and 4 from J; bases not matched to a gene: 5. The CDR3 bases are TGTGCCAGCAGCCAGAGACTAGCGGGAGGTGGAGAGACCCAGTACTTC. It is translated as CASSQRLAGGGETQYF.

This rearrangement joins TRBV24-1 to TRBJ2-5; a weak D match, TRBD2 (5 bases). This CDR3 has 14 residues. Germline CDR1 is KGHDR and CDR2 is SFDVKD. The V end lost 4 bases, the J end lost 11 bases, and 19 bases lay between the germline ends. CDR3: CATSDPPSGAEQYF. For the CDR3, the DNA is TGTGCCACCAGTGACCCCCCCAGCGGAGCGGAGCAGTACTTC.

The genes are TRBV9 and TRBJ2-7; 7 positions match TRBD2. There are 15 residues in the CDR3. The germline gives CDR1 SGDLS, CDR2 YYNGEE. Losses at the gene ends were 4 bases for V and 0 bases for J; bases not matched to a gene: 7. The CDR3 bases are TGTGCCAGCAGCCCAGCAGGCGGGAGCTCCTACGAGCAGTACTTC. Translation: CASSPAGGSSYEQYF.

This clonotype has ten or more counts. At one end the junction does not follow the germline gene, possibly because of a read error. This rearrangement joins TRBV7-6 to TRBJ2-5; D gene uncertain. The germline gives CDR1 SGHVS, CDR2 FNYEAQ. The CDR3 is 12 residues long. CDR3 nucleotides: TGCGCCAGCAGCCCCAGCCAAGAGACCCAGTACTTC. Amino acids: CASSPSQETQYF.

This chain uses TRBV12-3 or TRBV12-4 with TRBJ2-5, with D perhaps TRBD2 (6 bases). The end of the DNA is better explained by TRBJ2-7, so the J call may be wrong. The CDR3 is 15 residues long. Here the CDR3 DNA reads TGTGCCAGCAGTTTATTTAGCGGAGCGGACTACGAGCAGTACTTC. It specifies CASSLFSGADYEQYF.

This clonotype was counted ten times or more. The chain has TRBV5-1 and TRBJ2-1; TRBD2 matches at 11 bases. Per the germline V gene, CDR1 is SGHRS and CDR2 is YFSETQ. The CDR3 is 17 residues long. V was clipped by 4 bases and J by 5 bases; unmatched bases: 11. CDR3 sequence (DNA): TGCGCCAGCAGCGACCCCCTAGCGGGGGGACACAACAATGAGCAGTTCTTC. Translated: CASSDPLAGGHNNEQFF. Full variable domain (outside the CDR3, taken from reference TRBV5-1 and TRBJ2-1): KAGVTQTPRYLIKTRGQQVTLSCSPISGHRSVSWYQQTPGQGLQFLFEYFSETQRNKGNFPGRFSGRQFSNSRSEMNVSTLELGDSALYLCASSDPLAGGHNNEQFFGPGTRLTVL.

A few counts support this clonotype. The chain carries TRBV9 and TRBJ2-7; D is undetermined. V was pared by 0 bases and J by 7 bases, with 11 bases between. Germline V lookup: CDR1 SGDLS, CDR2 YYNGEE. The CDR3 length is 13 residues. The CDR3 DNA is TGTGCCAGCAGCGTAGAGGGTATGGGTGAGCAGTACTTC. This sequence encodes CASSVEGMGEQYF.

This clonotype was observed a handful of times. The chain couples TRBV7-6 to TRBJ2-5; 10 nucleotides agree with TRBD2. CDR1 and CDR2 (germline): SGHVS, FNYEAQ. The CDR3 runs to 18 residues. V dropped 1 base and J dropped 6; count of bases not matched to a gene: 14. CDR3 nucleotide sequence: TGTGCCAGCAGCTTAGTAGTCCCTAGCGGGAGTCTCGGAAAGACCCAGTACTTC. Amino acid sequence: CASSLVVPSGSLGKTQYF. The full variable domain, completed using reference TRBV7-6 and TRBJ2-5, is GAGVSQSPRYKVTKRGQDVALRCDPISGHVSLYWYRQALGQGPEFLTYFNYEAQQDKSGLPNDRFSAERPEGSISTLTIQRTEQRDSAMYRCASSLVVPSGSLGKTQYFGPGTRLLVL.

V and J are TRBV5-1 and TRBJ2-1; 8 bases are a match to TRBD2. Germline V gene data show CDR1 as SGHRS and CDR2 as YFSETQ. The CDR3 length is 14 residues. The V and J ends lost 3 bases and 5 bases, in that order; junction bases with no gene match: 4. The CDR3 region is CASSSAGAHNEQFF. The CDR3, as DNA: TGCGCCAGCAGCTCAGCGGGAGCACACAATGAGCAGTTCTTC.

This clonotype occurred a few times. The rearrangement links TRBV9 to TRBJ2-5, with 7 nucleotides matching TRBD2. Gene TRBJ2-7 matches the end of the DNA better, so the J call may be wrong. This CDR3 has 15 amino acids. Germline lookup yields CDR1 SGDLS and CDR2 YYNGEE. CDR3 region: CASSVGRGFSYEQYF. In DNA, the CDR3 is TGTGCCAGCAGCGTAGGGCGGGGGTTTAGTTACGAGCAGTACTTC.

This chain uses TRBV10-3 with TRBJ2-7; 10 bases are shared with TRBD1. In germline, CDR1 is ENHRY, CDR2 SYGVKD. J gave up 5 bases and V 7 bases, and 5 bases lay outside the gene matches. The CDR3 spans 13 residues. This CDR3 is CAITGTGDDEQYF. The CDR3 DNA is TGTGCCATCACAGGGACAGGGGACGACGAGCAGTACTTC.

The V gene is TRBV29-1, the J gene TRBJ2-1, with no clear D. The CDR3 loop spans 11 amino acids. Per the germline V gene, CDR1 is SQVTM and CDR2 is ANQGSEA. V dropped 4 bases and J dropped 7 bases, with 8 bases sitting between them. The CDR3 region is CSVVIPNEQFF. The DNA of the CDR3 is TGCAGCGTTGTCATTCCAAATGAGCAGTTCTTC.

This clonotype appeared a few times. Here the CDR3 reads CASRGTGGNNEQFF. CDR3 coding DNA: TGCGCCAGCAGGGGGACAGGGGGAAACAATGAGCAGTTCTTC. The J gene is TRBJ2-1, the V gene TRBV5-1; the match to TRBD1 covers 11 bases. The CDR3 runs to 14 residues. The V segment lost 5 bases and the J segment 5 bases; nucleotides outside the gene matches: 3. Germline lookup yields CDR1 SGHRS and CDR2 YFSETQ.

This clonotype has only a few counts. This chain joins TRBV13 and TRBJ2-1; 8 bases agree with TRBD1. The end of the DNA is better explained by TRBJ2-7, so the J call may be wrong. This CDR3 is 15 amino acids long. The germline gives CDR1 PRHDT, CDR2 FYEKMQ (reference sequence). CDR3 DNA sequence: TGTGCCAGCAGCTTAGTACAGGGGGGTACCTACGAGCAGTACGTC. Amino acid sequence: CASSLVQGGTYEQYV.

This clonotype showed up just a few times. The gene calls are TRBV24-1 and TRBJ2-1, with 13 bases that match TRBD2. Looked up from germline, CDR1 is KGHDR and CDR2 is SFDVKD. This CDR3 spans 17 amino acids. V was clipped by 2 bases and J by 4 bases; unmatched bases: 4. In DNA form, the CDR3 reads TGTGCCACCAGTGATTGGACTAGCGGGAGAGGTTACAATGAGCAGTTCTTC. This codes for CATSDWTSGRGYNEQFF.

This chain links TRBV27 with TRBJ1-4; 9 nucleotides line up with TRBD1. Germline V gene lookup returns CDR1 MNHEY and CDR2 SMNVEV (reference sequence). CDR3 size: 15 residues. Germline trimming cut 6 bases from V and 7 bases from J; bases unmatched to any gene: 9. For the CDR3, the DNA is TGTGCCAGCAGCCCTATTGACAGGGGGAGTGAAAAACTGTTTTTT. Its translation: CASSPIDRGSEKLFF.

CDR3 sequence reads: CASLLAAGYEQYF. In DNA, the CDR3 is TGTGCCAGCCTACTAGCGGCAGGCTACGAGCAGTACTTC. The genes are TRBV2 and TRBJ2-7, with 8 bases aligning to TRBD2. Trimming at V came to 8 bases and at J to 3 bases, leaving 6 bases not matched to a gene. The CDR3 totals 13 residues. Germline lookup yields CDR1 SNHLY and CDR2 FYNNEI. The full variable domain, completed using reference TRBV2 and TRBJ2-7, is EPEVTQTPSHQVTQMGQEVILRCVPISNHLYFYWYRQILGQKVEFLVSFYNNEISEKSEIFDDQFSVERPDGSNFTLKIRSTKLEDSAMYFCASLLAAGYEQYFGPGTRLTVT.

V gene TRBV2 combines with J gene TRBJ2-1; maybe TRBD2 (5 bases). The assigned J gene may be wrong: the sequence end matches TRBJ2-7 better. The CDR3 totals 15 residues. The germline CDR1 and CDR2 sequences are SNHLY and FYNNEI. Here the CDR3 DNA reads TGTGCCAGCAGTGAGGTTGGCGGGCGACCCTACGAGCAGTACTTC. The encoded protein is CASSEVGGRPYEQYF.

The sample holds a few counts of this clonotype. V is TRBV13 and J is TRBJ2-1; the match to TRBD2 covers 11 bases. The CDR3 sequence is 16 residues long. Germline V gene data show CDR1 as PRHDT and CDR2 as FYEKMQ (reference sequence). V lost 1 base, J lost 9 bases, and 8 bases stayed unmatched. In DNA form, the CDR3 reads TGTGCCAGCAGCTTAGTAACTAGCGGGAGATTGGGTGAGCAGTTCTTC. Its translation is CASSLVTSGRLGEQFF.